This T cell receptor beta chain was profiled in a study of cytomegalovirus exposure and HLA in healthy donors (dated by TCRdb to about 2017). Some background on the complete study: According to a later analysis, the 110 or so validation repertoires were produced on the same platform as the 700 or so repertoires of the first cohort. The study was designed to test whether signatures of past pathogen exposure could be identified by cataloging public T cell receptors. A separate validation cohort of 90 to 150 different subjects was used in addition to the approximately 610-subject first cohort. To predict cytomegalovirus infection status, the study combined high-throughput TCR immunosequencing, statistical association of individual TCRs with disease status, and machine learning. General conclusions and limits of the study: While some public TCRs were present in many individuals, most TCR sequences turned up only very rarely across donors. In vitro tests confirmed that a few of the cytomegalovirus-associated TCR beta chains recognize cytomegalovirus antigens. The study listed around 160 TCR beta chains as associated with cytomegalovirus. In both the original and validation cohorts, the classifier was reported to diagnose cytomegalovirus status with high specificity and sensitivity. A later analysis found that TCRs clustered in the first cohort also tended to co-occur in the 120 or so validation repertoires, with approximately 93% of cluster scores above 0. A later analysis lacked HLA typing for the validation cohort, so it scored co-occurrence in that cohort across all 110 or so repertoires. The authors suggested that the approach could potentially be extended to other disease states and immunological phenotypes.

Sequences MDHEN (CDR1) and SYDVKM (CDR2) are obtained from the germline V gene. V ends up 6 bases short and J 3 bases short, with an unmatched junction base count of 7. The CDR3 holds 15 amino acids from the cysteine to the phenylalanine. CDR3 DNA only is kept here, 45 bases in frame from base 1. The donors were included in the validation cohort of 120 subjects, a group kept apart from the roughly 610-subject first cohort. Libraries came from the immunoSEQ multiplex PCR assay. As for the authors' bioinformatics: To diagnose cytomegalovirus status from the catalog of TCR beta chain sequences, a statistical classification framework was built. TCRdb took this table from immuneACCESS and kept in-frame rearrangements with V and J called. Such tables lack part of the clones; where checked against another copy, unresolved V genes explain under half of the gap, and the rest is unexplained. V and J calls and clone size follow that table, whereas D and trimming were derived from the DNA. This sample is represented by about 92,000 clones; 90% to 95% of them were singletons. 1.1% of the sample comes from the top ten.

On this clone: Its target antigen remains unknown. Within one base of it there is no much larger clone, and no base qualities were kept.

The V gene is TRBV28 and the J gene is TRBJ2-1, with 8 central nucleotides matching TRBD2. The sequenced sample consisted of PBMCs. This receptor was taken from a woman in her 30s in good health and CMV-seropositive. The nucleotide sequence is given as TGTGCCAGCAGATCAAGCGGGGGAAACTACAATGAGCAGTTCTTC. Its protein reads: CASRSSGGNYNEQFF.